This TCR beta chain was profiled in a study of T-cell memory formation after mild COVID-19. This clonotype was recorded a few times. Its antigen is unknown. Findings of the study overall: Day 15 to 85 contracting clones showed balanced CD4/CD8; day 15 to 37 expanders favored CD4+.

MiXCR, run by TCRdb on the 5' RACE reads, gives a single entry per CDR3 protein. The sample consists of under 150,000 distinct CDR3 sequences, over 20% of them appearing once. The CDR3 loop spans 15 amino acids. V was pared by 4 bases and J by 1 base, with 8 bases between. Input material: PBMCs or a T cell subset sorted from them (not recorded which). The rearrangement uses TRBV12-3 or TRBV12-4 and TRBJ1-6; D uncertain. The TCR was taken from a man aged 18 to 35 who had mild COVID-19 (a few samples of this study predate the infection). Cell type and time point are not known. CDR3 in amino acids: CASSSASSYNSPLHF. For the CDR3, the DNA is TGTGCCAGCAGTTCAGCTAGTTCCTATAATTCACCCCTCCACTTT.